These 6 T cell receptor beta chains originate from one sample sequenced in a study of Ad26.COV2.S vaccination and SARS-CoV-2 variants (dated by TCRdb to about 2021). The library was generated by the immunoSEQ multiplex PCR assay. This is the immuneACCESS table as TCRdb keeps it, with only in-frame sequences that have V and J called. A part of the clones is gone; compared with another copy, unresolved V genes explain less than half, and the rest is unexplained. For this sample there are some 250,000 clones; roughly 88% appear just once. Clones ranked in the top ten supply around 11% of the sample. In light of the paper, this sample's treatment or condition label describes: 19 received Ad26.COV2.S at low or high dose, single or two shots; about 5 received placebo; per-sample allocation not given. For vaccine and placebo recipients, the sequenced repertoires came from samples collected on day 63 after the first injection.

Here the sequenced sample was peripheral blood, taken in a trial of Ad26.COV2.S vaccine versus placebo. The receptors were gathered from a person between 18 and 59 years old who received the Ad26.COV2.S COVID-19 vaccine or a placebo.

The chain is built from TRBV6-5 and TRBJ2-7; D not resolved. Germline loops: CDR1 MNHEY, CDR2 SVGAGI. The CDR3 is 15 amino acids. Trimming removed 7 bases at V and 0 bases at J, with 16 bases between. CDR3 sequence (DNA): TGTGCCAGCACCACGGTCGCAGGCCGCTCCTACGAGCAGTACTTC. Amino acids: CASTTVAGRSYEQYF.

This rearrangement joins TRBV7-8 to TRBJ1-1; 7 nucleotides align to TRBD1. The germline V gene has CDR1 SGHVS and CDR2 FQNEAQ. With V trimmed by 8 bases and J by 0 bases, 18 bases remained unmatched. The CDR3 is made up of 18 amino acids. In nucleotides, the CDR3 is TGTGCCAGCGGCGTTTTCTCAGGGGGGGCGGGTATGAACACTGAAGCTTTCTTT. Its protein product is CASGVFSGGAGMNTEAFF. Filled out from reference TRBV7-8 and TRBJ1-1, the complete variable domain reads GAGVSQSPRYKVAKRGQDVALRCDPISGHVSLFWYQQALGQGPEFLTYFQNEAQLDKSGLPSDRFFAERPEGSVSTLKIQRTQQEDSAVYLCASGVFSGGAGMNTEAFFGQGTRLTVV.

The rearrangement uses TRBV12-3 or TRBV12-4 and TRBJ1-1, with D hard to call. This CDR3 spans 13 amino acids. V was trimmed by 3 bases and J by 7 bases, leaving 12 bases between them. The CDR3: CASSLFRAREAFF. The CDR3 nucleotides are TGTGCCAGCAGTTTGTTTAGAGCACGTGAAGCTTTCTTT.

CDR3 amino acids: CASSPDRARANEQFF. The DNA for the CDR3 is TGTGCCAGCAGCCCGGACAGGGCAAGGGCCAATGAGCAGTTCTTC. The J gene is TRBJ2-1, the V gene TRBV2, with 8 bases lining up with TRBD1. The V and J ends lost 6 bases and 6 bases, in that order; junction bases with no gene match: 10. Per the germline V gene, CDR1 is SNHLY and CDR2 is FYNNEI. The CDR3 loop spans 15 amino acids.

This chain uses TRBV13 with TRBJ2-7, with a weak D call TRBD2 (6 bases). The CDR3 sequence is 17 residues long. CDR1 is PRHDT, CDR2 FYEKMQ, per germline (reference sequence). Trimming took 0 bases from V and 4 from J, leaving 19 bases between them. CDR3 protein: CASSLGLSGQVRYEQYF. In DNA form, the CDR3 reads TGTGCCAGCAGCTTAGGCCTAAGCGGGCAGGTACGTTACGAGCAGTACTTC.

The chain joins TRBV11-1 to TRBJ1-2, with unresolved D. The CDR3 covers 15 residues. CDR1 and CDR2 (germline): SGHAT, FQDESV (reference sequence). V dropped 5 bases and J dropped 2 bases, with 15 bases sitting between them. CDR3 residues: CASSLPGLENYGYTF. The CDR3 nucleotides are TGTGCCAGCAGCCTACCGGGATTAGAAAACTATGGCTACACCTTC.